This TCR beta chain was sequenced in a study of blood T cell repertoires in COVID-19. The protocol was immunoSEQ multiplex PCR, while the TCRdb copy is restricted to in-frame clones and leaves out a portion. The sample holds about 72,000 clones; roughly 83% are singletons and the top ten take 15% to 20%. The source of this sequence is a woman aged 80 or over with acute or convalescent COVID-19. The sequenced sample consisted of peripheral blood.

DNA for the CDR3: TGTGCCAGCAGAGGGACAGGGGGCCATGAGCAGTTCTTC. It codes for CASRGTGGHEQFF. The J gene is TRBJ2-1, the V gene TRBV14; 12 nucleotides agree with TRBD1. Germline lookup yields CDR1 SGHDN and CDR2 FVKESK. The J segment lost 8 bases and the V segment lost 6 bases, leaving 2 bases of the junction unmatched. This CDR3 contains 13 residues. Looking up the rest from reference TRBV14 and TRBJ2-1 gives the full variable domain: EAGVTQFPSHSVIEKGQTVTLRCDPISGHDNLYWYRRVMGKEIKFLLHFVKESKQDESGMPNNRFLAERTGGTYSTLKVQPAELEDSGVYFCASRGTGGHEQFFGPGTRLTVL.